The 20 T cell receptor beta chains below come from one sample, sequenced in a study of response to subunit inactivated influenza vaccine. TCRdb reprocessed the RT-PCR reads with MiXCR, giving one entry per CDR3 protein. Of roughly 710,000 distinct CDR3 sequences listed, around 13% are singletons. The material was PBMCs from blood, obtained 14 to 15 days before vaccination. The receptors originated from a man in his forties or fifties who received an inactivated influenza vaccine.

This sequence joins TRBV20-1 and TRBJ2-3, with D maybe TRBD1 (5 bases). Germline V CDR1 and CDR2: DFQATT, SNEGSKA (reference sequence). CDR3 length: 15 amino acids. V dropped 3 bases and J dropped 2 bases, with 15 bases sitting between them. The CDR3 reads CSASAFDSTTDTQYF. The CDR3 DNA reads TGCAGTGCTAGCGCATTTGACAGCACCACAGATACGCAGTATTTT.

J is TRBJ2-7 and V is TRBV7-8; TRBD2 aligns across 7 bases. Germline CDR1 and CDR2: SGHVS and FQNEAQ. V shed 5 bases and J 2 bases; nucleotides not matched to a gene: 9. The CDR3 extends over 15 amino acids. CDR3 sequence reads: CASSPSGRGTYEQYF. CDR3 sequence (DNA): TGTGCCAGCAGCCCGAGTGGGCGGGGGACCTACGAGCAGTACTTC.

The chain combines TRBV2 with TRBJ2-1; the D is unclear. The CDR3 runs 14 residues. Germline V CDR1 and CDR2: SNHLY, FYNNEI. V lost 6 bases and J lost 5, with 14 bases in between. For the CDR3, the DNA is TGTGCCAGCAGGCCTAGGCTCCCTAACAATGAGCAGTTCTTC. This encodes CASRPRLPNNEQFF.

This chain joins TRBV6-1 and TRBJ1-2; D is uncertain. Germline CDR1 reads MNHNS; CDR2 reads SASEGT. The CDR3 consists of 15 residues. V dropped 6 bases and J dropped 3 bases, with 17 bases sitting between them. For the CDR3, the DNA is TGTGCCAGCAGGCGAGAAGGAACGCGGGACTATGGCTACACCTTC. As protein: CASRREGTRDYGYTF.

J is TRBJ1-2 and V is TRBV10-3; D gene unclear. The germline CDR1 and CDR2 sequences are ENHRY and SYGVKD. The CDR3 spans 14 residues. V lost 3 bases and J lost 4, with 12 bases in between. CDR3 residues: CAISETTGGYGYTF. Here the CDR3 DNA reads TGTGCCATCAGTGAAACGACGGGAGGCTATGGCTACACCTTC.

This clonotype was seen a handful of times. V and J are TRBV18 and TRBJ2-7; 7 bases agree with TRBD1. CDR3 length: 16 amino acids. Germline values: CDR1 KGHSH, CDR2 LQKENI. The V gene end was trimmed by 3 bases and the J gene end by 0 bases; junction bases not matched to a gene: 8. Written as DNA, the CDR3 is TGTGCCAGCTCACCTACCGGGACAGCCTTCTCCTACGAGCAGTACTTC. This codes for CASSPTGTAFSYEQYF.

This clonotype has only a few counts. This chain joins TRBV16 and TRBJ2-7; 7 bases map to TRBD1. J was trimmed by 0 bases and V by 2 bases; bases with no gene match: 4. The CDR3 covers 15 residues. The germline V gene encodes CDR1 KGHSY and CDR2 FQNENV. The CDR3 reads CASSQGTVGSYEQYF. In nucleotides, the CDR3 is TGTGCCAGCAGCCAAGGGACAGTAGGCTCCTACGAGCAGTACTTC.

This clonotype appeared a few times. The chain employs TRBV4-1 and TRBJ1-2; 7 bases align to TRBD1. There are 12 residues in the CDR3. Germline assignment: CDR1 MGHRA and CDR2 YSYEKL. Germline trimming cut 3 bases from V and 8 bases from J; bases unmatched to any gene: 3. CDR3 coding DNA: TGCGCCAGCAGCCAGAGGGGGCGAGGCTACACCTTC. Its translation is CASSQRGRGYTF.

The V gene is TRBV5-1, the J gene TRBJ2-7, with 8 bases that match TRBD1. The CDR3 has 15 residues. J was trimmed by 0 bases and V by 4 bases; bases with no gene match: 6. Germline CDR1 SGHRS, CDR2 YFSETQ. In DNA, the CDR3 is TGCGCCAGCAGCGGACCGGGACAGGCCTCCTACGAGCAGTACTTC. Translated, it gives CASSGPGQASYEQYF. The complete variable domain, with remaining parts taken from reference TRBV5-1 and TRBJ2-7, reads KAGVTQTPRYLIKTRGQQVTLSCSPISGHRSVSWYQQTPGQGLQFLFEYFSETQRNKGNFPGRFSGRQFSNSRSEMNVSTLELGDSALYLCASSGPGQASYEQYFGPGTRLTVT.

The chain recombines TRBV18 with TRBJ2-7, with D unresolved. Germline V lookup: CDR1 KGHSH, CDR2 LQKENI. This CDR3 has 15 residues. V was shortened by 0 bases and J by 0 bases, with 9 bases between the two germline ends. As DNA, the CDR3 is TGTGCCAGCTCACCACCTGCCAGGACCTCCTACGAGCAGTACTTC. Residues: CASSPPARTSYEQYF.

This clonotype occurred a few times. The chain links TRBV24-1 to TRBJ2-1; D call uncertain. There are 17 residues in the CDR3. CDR1 is KGHDR and CDR2 is SFDVKD in the germline V gene. The V end lost 1 base, the J end lost 0 bases, and 12 bases lay between the germline ends. CDR3 region: CATSDFSALSSYNEQFF. The DNA of the CDR3 is TGTGCCACCAGTGATTTTTCCGCTTTGAGCTCCTACAATGAGCAGTTCTTC.

This clonotype has a count of ten or more. J is TRBJ1-4 and V is TRBV7-9; D unclear. The CDR3 extends over 15 amino acids. CDR1 SEHNR and CDR2 FQNEAQ come from the germline V gene (reference sequence). The V end lost 3 bases, the J end lost 7 bases, and 15 bases lay between the germline ends. CDR3 amino acids: CASSLKAGWGEKLFF. CDR3 in DNA: TGTGCCAGCAGCTTGAAGGCCGGATGGGGTGAAAAACTGTTTTTT.

The chain combines TRBV4-2 with TRBJ1-1, with D perhaps TRBD1 (6 bases). The CDR3 has 14 residues. CDR1 LGHNA and CDR2 YNFKEQ come from the germline V gene. V lost 7 bases and J lost 6, with 18 bases in between. The CDR3: CASNLGRGGAEAFF. The CDR3 DNA reads as TGTGCCAGCAATCTTGGGAGAGGGGGTGCTGAAGCTTTCTTT.

The sample holds a few counts of this clonotype. The chain has TRBV12-3 or TRBV12-4 and TRBJ2-1, with D perhaps being TRBD1 or TRBD2 (6 bases each). This CDR3 contains 16 residues. Trimming shortened V by 0 bases and J by 5 bases, and 14 bases separated the two germline ends. This chain's CDR3 is CASSLANRAGNNEQFF. The DNA of the CDR3 is TGTGCCAGCAGTTTAGCGAACAGGGCGGGGAACAATGAGCAGTTCTTC.

In its sample, this clonotype was seen a few times. The gene calls are TRBV5-1 and TRBJ2-2; D call uncertain. Germline CDR1 and CDR2: SGHRS and YFSETQ. CDR3 length: 14 residues. V was clipped by 3 bases and J by 9 bases, with 15 bases between them. CDR3: CASSSTPPVRELFF. The CDR3 DNA sequence: TGCGCCAGCAGCTCGACCCCCCCGGTCCGGGAGCTGTTTTTT.

This clonotype has only a few counts. This chain uses TRBV6-2 or TRBV6-3 with TRBJ2-7; D not resolved. This CDR3 comprises 13 residues. The V end lost 2 bases, the J end lost 3 bases, and 8 bases lay between the germline ends. Per germline, CDR1 MNHEY and CDR2 SVGEGT. The CDR3, as DNA: TGTGCCAGCAGTTACGTTGGTGACTACGAGCAGTACTTC. Translating it yields CASSYVGDYEQYF.

The chain couples TRBV5-1 to TRBJ2-7; maybe TRBD2 (7 bases). Deletions cut 4 bases from V and 2 bases from J, with 16 bases between. CDR1 is SGHRS and CDR2 is YFSETQ in the germline V gene. The CDR3 totals 15 residues. CDR3 in DNA: TGCGCCAGCAGCCCGACGGGGGGCTGGACCTACGAGCAGTACTTC. This translates into CASSPTGGWTYEQYF. The entire variable domain, with the rest obtained from reference TRBV5-1 and TRBJ2-7, is as follows: KAGVTQTPRYLIKTRGQQVTLSCSPISGHRSVSWYQQTPGQGLQFLFEYFSETQRNKGNFPGRFSGRQFSNSRSEMNVSTLELGDSALYLCASSPTGGWTYEQYFGPGTRLTVT.

This chain links TRBV24-1 with TRBJ2-3, with 12 bases that match TRBD2. This CDR3 has 17 amino acids. Unmatched junction bases numbered 7, after V lost 5 bases and J lost 2 bases. The germline V gene encodes CDR1 KGHDR and CDR2 SFDVKD. CDR3 protein: CATSGQGTSGYTDTQYF. CDR3 nucleotides: TGTGCCACCAGTGGCCAGGGGACTAGCGGGTACACAGATACGCAGTATTTT.

This clonotype showed up just a few times. This sequence joins TRBV19 and TRBJ2-5, with unresolved D. Germline loops: CDR1 LNHDA, CDR2 SQIVND (reference sequence). Trimming removed 6 bases at V and 1 base at J, with 21 bases between. The CDR3 loop spans 17 amino acids. The CDR3 DNA reads TGTGCCAGTAGCGGGTACGCAGGAACAATTCGCCAAGAGACCCAGTACTTC. This gives the protein CASSGYAGTIRQETQYF.

This clonotype appeared many times. At one end the junction does not follow the germline gene, possibly because of a read error. The chain recombines TRBV3-1 with TRBJ2-7; D could derive from TRBD1 or TRBD2 (5 bases each). Per the germline V gene, CDR1 is LGHDT and CDR2 is YNNKEL (reference sequence). This CDR3 is 14 amino acids long. For the CDR3, the DNA is TGTGCAAGCAGCGCCCGGGACGGCTTTTACGAGCAGTACTTC. This codes for CASSARDGFYEQYF.